The present TCR beta chain was sequenced within a study of T-cell memory formation after mild COVID-19. For the study at large: Largely donor-specific sequence clusters came from two donors.

The CDR3 is 14 amino acids. The ends were cut back, 6 bases at V and 3 bases at J, with 12 bases in the middle. Of note for this clonotype: Its antigen remains unknown.

Each CDR3 protein gets one entry after TCRdb re-called the 5' RACE reads with MiXCR. The table includes 500,000 to 650,000 distinct CDR3 sequences, less than 25% detected once. Study results and limitations: Cross-reactive memory apparently joined, as some responding clones appeared in pre-infection memory. Shrinking CD4+ clones were chiefly CM and EM; CD8+ ones were chiefly EMRA.

The V call is TRBV12-3 or TRBV12-4, the J call TRBJ1-3; a weak D match, TRBD1 (6 bases). Sequencing was performed on PBMCs or a T cell subset sorted from them (not recorded which). This TCR came from an adult woman who had mild COVID-19 (a few samples of this study predate the infection). Cell type and time point are not known. In DNA, the CDR3 is TGTGCCAGCAGAACTGACAGGAGTGGAAACACCATATATTTT. It encodes CASRTDRSGNTIYF.